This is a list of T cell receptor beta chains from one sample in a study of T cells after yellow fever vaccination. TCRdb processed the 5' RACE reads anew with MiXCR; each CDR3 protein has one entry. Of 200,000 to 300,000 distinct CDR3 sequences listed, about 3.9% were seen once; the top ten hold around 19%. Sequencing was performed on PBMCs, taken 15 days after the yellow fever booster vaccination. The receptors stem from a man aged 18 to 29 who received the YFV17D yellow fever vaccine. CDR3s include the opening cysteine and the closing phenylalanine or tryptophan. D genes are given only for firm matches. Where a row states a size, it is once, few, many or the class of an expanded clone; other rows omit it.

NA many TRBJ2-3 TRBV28 CATGRTDTQYF TGTGCCACCGGGCGGACAGATACGCAGTATTTT
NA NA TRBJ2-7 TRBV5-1 CASSLLGGQTSYEQYF TGCGCCAGCAGCTTGTTAGGGGGACAAACCTCCTACGAGCAGTACTTC
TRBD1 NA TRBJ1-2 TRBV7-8 CASSFRRQGAVHGYTF TGTGCCAGCAGCTTCCGGCGACAGGGGGCTGTGCATGGCTACACCTTC
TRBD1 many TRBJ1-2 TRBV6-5 CASRREGAYGYTF TGTGCCAGCAGGCGGGAGGGGGCCTATGGCTACACCTTC
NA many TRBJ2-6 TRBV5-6 CASWFSGANVLTF TGTGCCAGCTGGTTCTCTGGGGCCAACGTCCTGACTTTC
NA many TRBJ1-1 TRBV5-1 CASSRQDNTEAFF TGCGCCAGCAGCCGACAGGACAACACTGAAGCTTTCTTT
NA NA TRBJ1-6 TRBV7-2 CASSLSGGGFNSPLHF TGTGCCAGCAGCTTAAGCGGGGGAGGGTTTAATTCACCCCTCCACTTT
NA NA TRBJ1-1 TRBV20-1 CSATLRGSRETEAFF TGCAGTGCTACCCTGAGAGGGAGCCGAGAGACTGAAGCTTTCTTT
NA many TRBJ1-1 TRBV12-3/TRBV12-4 CASSPNRHTEAFF TGTGCCAGCAGTCCCAATCGGCATACTGAAGCTTTCTTT
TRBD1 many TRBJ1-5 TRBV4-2 CASSHTDSTGRYQPQHF TGTGCCAGCAGCCACACTGATTCGACAGGGAGGTATCAGCCCCAGCATTTT
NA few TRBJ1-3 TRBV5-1 CASSPSGDVNTIYF TGCGCCAGCAGCCCCAGCGGGGATGTCAACACCATATATTTT
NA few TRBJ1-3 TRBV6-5 CASSGSRAGNTIYF TGTGCCAGCAGTGGGTCGCGAGCTGGAAACACCATATATTTT
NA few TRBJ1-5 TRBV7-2 CASSLGQGLEPQHF TGTGCCAGCAGCTTAGGTCAGGGCTTAGAGCCCCAGCATTTT
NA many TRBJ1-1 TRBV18 CASSPPGAGNTEAFF TGTGCCAGCTCACCACCGGGGGCGGGGAACACTGAAGCTTTCTTT
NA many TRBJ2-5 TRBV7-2 CASSIAGVPLETQYF TGTGCCAGCAGCATTGCAGGGGTCCCCTTAGAGACCCAGTACTTC
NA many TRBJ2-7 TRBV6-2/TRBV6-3 CASSSRGRYEQYF TGTGCCAGCAGTTCCCGAGGTCGATACGAGCAGTACTTC
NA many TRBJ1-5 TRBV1 CTSSLAARGSNQPQHF TGCACCAGCAGCCTCGCCGCCAGGGGTAGCAATCAGCCCCAGCATTTT
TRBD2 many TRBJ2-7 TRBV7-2 CASSLEGTSGGPSYEQYF TGTGCCAGCAGCTTAGAAGGGACTAGCGGGGGCCCCTCCTACGAGCAGTACTTC
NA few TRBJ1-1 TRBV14 CASSPWGYSEAFF TGTGCCAGCAGCCCCTGGGGTTACTCTGAAGCTTTCTTT
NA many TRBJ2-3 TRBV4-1 CASSQDSGGQPSTDTQYF TGCGCCAGCAGCCAAGATTCGGGGGGACAGCCTAGCACAGATACGCAGTATTTT
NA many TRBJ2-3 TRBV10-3 CAISESDTDTQYF TGTGCCATCAGTGAGTCGGACACAGATACGCAGTATTTT
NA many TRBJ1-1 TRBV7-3 CASSLWGLARGTEAFF TGTGCCAGCAGCTTATGGGGGTTGGCGCGAGGCACTGAAGCTTTCTTT
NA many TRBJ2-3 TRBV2 CASSLGVGVSTDTQYF TGTGCCAGCAGTTTGGGCGTCGGGGTCAGCACAGATACGCAGTATTTT
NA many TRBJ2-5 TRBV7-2 CASVGAETQYF TGTGCCAGCGTAGGGGCGGAGACCCAGTACTTC
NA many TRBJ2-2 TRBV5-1 CASSLAWVSGELFF TGCGCCAGCAGCTTGGCCTGGGTATCCGGGGAGCTGTTTTTT
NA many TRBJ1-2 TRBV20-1 CSAAKSDSLGYTF TGCAGTGCCGCTAAGTCGGACAGCCTGGGCTACACCTTC